This is a list of T cell receptor beta chains from one sample in a study of blood T cell repertoires in COVID-19. TCRdb's copy holds only in-frame clones and misses some; the assay was immunoSEQ multiplex PCR. Of about 130,000 clones in the sample, 81% were seen once. The sample was peripheral blood. These receptors were taken from an older woman with active or convalescent COVID-19. The CDR3 runs from the conserved cysteine through the conserved F or W. D genes are given only for firm matches. Clone size is stated in some rows and not others, as once, few, many or a class when expanded.

clone size	J gene	D gene	V gene	CDR3 protein
.	TRBJ1-2	TRBD1	TRBV7-9	CASSLGTGDDYGYTF
.	TRBJ1-2	.	TRBV2	CASRLPLGAEGYTF
.	TRBJ2-7	.	TRBV4-1	CASSQEALSSYEQYF
.	TRBJ2-2	.	TRBV28	CASSLSGVGGSNTGELFF
.	TRBJ2-1	.	TRBV6-2/TRBV6-3	CASSYSEYNEQFF
.	TRBJ2-1	TRBD2	TRBV6-5	CASSRNPSGRNEQFF
.	TRBJ2-3	TRBD2	TRBV6-5	CATQRTSGATDTQYF
once	TRBJ2-3	.	TRBV6-6	CASNEYTDTQYF
.	TRBJ2-3	TRBD1	TRBV7-2	CASSSSRGLSTDTQYF
.	TRBJ1-1	TRBD1	TRBV9	CASSGRQGPMNTEAFF
few	TRBJ2-1	.	TRBV9	CASSVGASSHEQFF
.	TRBJ2-1	.	TRBV29-1	CSVAELSSYNEQFF
.	TRBJ2-2	.	TRBV2	CASSAGTHLLGTGELFF
.	TRBJ2-1	.	TRBV24-1	CATSGTGIGEQFF
.	TRBJ1-2	.	TRBV2	CASSALDNAYGYTF
.	TRBJ1-2	.	TRBV5-6	CASSPQGRNGYTF